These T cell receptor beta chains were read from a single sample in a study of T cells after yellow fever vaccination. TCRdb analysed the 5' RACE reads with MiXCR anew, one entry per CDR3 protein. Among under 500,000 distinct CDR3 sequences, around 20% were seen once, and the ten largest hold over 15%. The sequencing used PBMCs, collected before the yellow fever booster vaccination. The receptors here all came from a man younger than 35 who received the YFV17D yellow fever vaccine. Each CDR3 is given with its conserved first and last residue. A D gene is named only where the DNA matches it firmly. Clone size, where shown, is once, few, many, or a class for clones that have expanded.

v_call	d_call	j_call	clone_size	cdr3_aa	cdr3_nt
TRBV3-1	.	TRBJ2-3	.	CASSPVESDTQYF	TGTGCCAGCAGCCCCGTCGAGTCAGATACGCAGTATTTT
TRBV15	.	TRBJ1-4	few	CATSREYENEKLFF	TGTGCCACCAGCAGAGAATATGAAAATGAAAAACTGTTTTTT
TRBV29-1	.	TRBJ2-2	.	CCGAANTGELFF	TGCTGCGGGGCAGCGAACACCGGGGAGCTGTTTTTT
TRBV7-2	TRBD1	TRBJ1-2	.	CASSYTGDGGYTF	TGTGCCAGCAGCTATACAGGGGACGGGGGCTACACCTTC
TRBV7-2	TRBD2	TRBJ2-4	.	CASSLASTSGLNIQYF	TGTGCCAGCAGCTTAGCGTCGACTAGCGGATTAAACATTCAGTACTTC
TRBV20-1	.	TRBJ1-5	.	CSARRQGVTSNQPQHF	TGCAGTGCTAGGCGGCAGGGAGTTACGAGCAATCAGCCCCAGCATTTT
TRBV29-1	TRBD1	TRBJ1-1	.	CSTHRGTNTEAFF	TGCAGCACACACAGGGGGACGAACACTGAAGCTTTCTTT
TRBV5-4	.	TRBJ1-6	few	CASSLGIGQESPLHF	TGTGCCAGCAGCTTGGGGATCGGGCAGGAGTCACCCCTCCACTTT
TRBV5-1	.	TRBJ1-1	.	CASSNRSWAVNTEAFF	TGCGCCAGCAGCAATCGTAGTTGGGCGGTGAACACTGAAGCTTTCTTT
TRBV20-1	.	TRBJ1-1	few	CSAPTSAYGTEAFF	TGCAGTGCTCCTACTTCGGCCTACGGCACTGAAGCTTTCTTT
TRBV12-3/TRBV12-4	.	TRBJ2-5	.	CASSLNGFQETQYF	TGTGCCAGCAGTTTAAACGGATTCCAAGAGACCCAGTACTTC
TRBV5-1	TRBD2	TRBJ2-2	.	CASSLNTGTRNTGELFF	TGCGCCAGCAGCTTAAACACCGGGACTAGGAACACCGGGGAGCTGTTTTTT
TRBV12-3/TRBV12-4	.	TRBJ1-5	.	CASSTGRVGWQPQHF	TGTGCCAGCAGTACCGGCAGGGTAGGGTGGCAGCCCCAGCATTTT